These T cell receptor beta chains were read from a single sample in a study of T cells in Graves' hyperthyroidism and ophthalmopathy. TCRdb processed the multiplex PCR reads anew with MiXCR; each CDR3 protein has one entry. The data show 400,000 to 500,000 distinct CDR3 sequences, 13% to 15% seen once. Sequencing was carried out using blood. These receptors all stem from a woman aged 18 to 35 with Graves' hyperthyroidism. Each CDR3 is given with its conserved first and last residue. Fields, in order: V gene, clone size, J gene, D gene, CDR3 length, CDR3 DNA, CDR3 protein. A D gene is named only where the DNA matches it firmly. The size entry is marked missing in some rows and otherwise reads once, few, many or a size class.

v_call: TRBV9; clone_size: many; j_call: TRBJ1-4; d_call: -; cdr3_length: 15; cdr3_nt: TGTGCCAGCAGCGTAGGGACAGATCTTAATGAAAAACTGTTTTTT; cdr3_aa: CASSVGTDLNEKLFF
v_call: TRBV20-1; clone_size: few; j_call: TRBJ1-5; d_call: TRBD1; cdr3_length: 14; cdr3_nt: TGCAGTGCTACAAGGACAGGGGGGGACCAGCCCCAGCATTTT; cdr3_aa: CSATRTGGDQPQHF
v_call: TRBV12-3/TRBV12-4; clone_size: many; j_call: TRBJ1-1; d_call: -; cdr3_length: 13; cdr3_nt: TGTGCCAGCAGTTTTGGGGGGAACACTGAAGCTTTCTTT; cdr3_aa: CASSFGGNTEAFF
v_call: TRBV9; clone_size: -; j_call: TRBJ1-1; d_call: -; cdr3_length: 13; cdr3_nt: TGTGCCAGCAGCGCCGGACAGTCAGTTGAAGCTTTCTTT; cdr3_aa: CASSAGQSVEAFF
v_call: TRBV30; clone_size: -; j_call: TRBJ1-6; d_call: -; cdr3_length: 16; cdr3_nt: TGTGCCTGGAGTGCCCCTCTCTCACAGATTGTTTCACCCCTCCACTTT; cdr3_aa: CAWSAPLSQIVSPLHF
v_call: TRBV7-6; clone_size: -; j_call: TRBJ2-5; d_call: TRBD2; cdr3_length: 17; cdr3_nt: TGTGCCAGCAGCTTAATCCCGACTAGCGGGAGGTCGGAGACCCAGTACTTC; cdr3_aa: CASSLIPTSGRSETQYF
v_call: TRBV19; clone_size: few; j_call: TRBJ1-5; d_call: -; cdr3_length: 11; cdr3_nt: TGTGCCAGTAGACCCAATCAGCCCCAGCATTTT; cdr3_aa: CASRPNQPQHF
v_call: TRBV7-2; clone_size: many; j_call: TRBJ2-5; d_call: -; cdr3_length: 15; cdr3_nt: TGTGCCAGCAGCTTAGATGACCTAGGGGGGCAGACCCAGTACTTC; cdr3_aa: CASSLDDLGGQTQYF
v_call: TRBV6-1; clone_size: many; j_call: TRBJ2-7; d_call: -; cdr3_length: 16; cdr3_nt: TGTGCCAGCACCTCACGGTGGTGGGAGGCCCCCTACGAGCAGTACTTC; cdr3_aa: CASTSRWWEAPYEQYF
v_call: TRBV19; clone_size: many; j_call: TRBJ1-5; d_call: -; cdr3_length: 15; cdr3_nt: TGTGCCAGTAGTAGTGGAGGGCACAGGGATCAGCCCCAGCATTTT; cdr3_aa: CASSSGGHRDQPQHF